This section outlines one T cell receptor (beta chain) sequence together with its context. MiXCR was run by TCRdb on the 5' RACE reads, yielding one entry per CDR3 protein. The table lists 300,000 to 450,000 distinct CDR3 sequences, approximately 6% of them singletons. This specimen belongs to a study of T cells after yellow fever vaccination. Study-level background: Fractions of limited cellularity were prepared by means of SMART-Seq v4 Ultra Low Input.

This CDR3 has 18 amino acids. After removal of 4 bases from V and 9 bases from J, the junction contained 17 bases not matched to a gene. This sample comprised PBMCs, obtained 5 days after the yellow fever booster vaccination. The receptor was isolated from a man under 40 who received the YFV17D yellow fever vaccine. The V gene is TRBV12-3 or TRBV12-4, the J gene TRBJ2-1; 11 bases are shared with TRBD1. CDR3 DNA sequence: TGTGCCAGCAGTTCTTGGACAGGGGGCGCGAGGAGGGCTGGTGAGCAGTTCTTC. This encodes CASSSWTGGARRAGEQFF.